The sequence of this T cell receptor beta chain was determined in a study of post-analysis software for immune sequencing data. Overall study: Clinical courses comprised relapsing-remitting, secondary progressive and progressive-relapsing multiple sclerosis.

Study-wide results and caveats: Patients with multiple sclerosis recorded significantly lower normalized Chao1 diversity than controls, the study found. Samples sharing a preparation batch grouped tightly together when assessed by F measure. Compared with controls, patients had more of about 5 TRBV segments, including TRBV5-6, TRBV5-1 and TRBV20-1.

The sample holds one count of this clonotype. Its antigen is as yet unknown. Germline V lookup: CDR1 SGHTA, CDR2 FQGTGA. V dropped 5 bases and J dropped 0 bases, with 12 bases sitting between them. This CDR3 spans 15 amino acids. Researchers reported that TCR beta cDNA libraries carried unique molecular identifiers. Hundreds of thousands of cDNA molecules were obtained from approximately 0.91 to 9.4 million T cells. Using its own MiXCR run on the PCR reads, TCRdb lists one record per CDR3 protein. Here the sample spans hundreds of thousands of distinct CDR3 sequences, 53% being singletons. The sequenced material came from blood. V is TRBV7-3 and J is TRBJ2-3, with D perhaps TRBD2 (6 bases). The sequence was collected from a girl aged 10 to 17 with multiple sclerosis. DNA of the CDR3: TGTGCCAGCAGCACGACCGGGACTAGCACAGATACGCAGTATTTT. Its translation: CASSTTGTSTDTQYF.